This TCR beta chain came from a study of blood T cell repertoires in COVID-19 (dated by TCRdb to the early 2020s). About the investigation overall: Samples covering the acute and convalescent phases of COVID-19 were provided by collaborators in the United States, Italy and Spain. The material from the prospective study consisted of cDNA or gDNA derived from T cells, B-cell-depleted T cells, or PBMCs. Deeply sampled blood TCRbeta repertoires from subjects exposed to, actively infected with, or recovered from COVID-19 were included in the dataset. The repertoires were made available in a free public database intended to serve as a resource for research on the immune response to SARS-CoV-2. The samples were drawn from two sources: the first 160 participants of the ongoing ImmuneRACE study, and over 1,000 subjects contributed by 6 global collaborators. A de-identified subject ID, COVID-19 status, age in years and sex were almost always included in the sample metadata. Where HLA class I and class II types were available, the types were taken from metadata supplied by the sample provider, not from assay-based typing. What the work shows at the level of the full study, not this receptor alone: Clinical and demographic metadata were provided uncurated, with the amount varying by source and participant.

At one collaborating source in Seattle, patients were enrolled during active infection and were followed longitudinally through the course of disease. Whole blood was collected in K2EDTA tubes by collaborating institutions according to the institutions' own protocols. For TCRbeta analysis, collaborators shipped samples in one of three forms: frozen whole blood, isolated PBMCs, or DNA extracted from either of those sample types. TCRbeta CDR3 regions were amplified from genomic DNA by means of the immunoSEQ Assay, a bias-controlled multiplex PCR. The source study handled its data this way. The number of nucleated cells in each sample was estimated from the amplification of reference gene primers within the assay. Sequence reads were collapsed and filtered to measure the absolute abundance of every unique TCRbeta CDR3 rearrangement. For each sample, productive Simpson clonality was calculated as the square root of Simpson's diversity index across productive rearrangements. The clones in this table, taken by TCRdb from immuneACCESS, are in-frame only. Not every clone is retained; where verified, under half of the shortfall comes from an unresolved V gene, and the cause of the rest is unknown. The DNA gave D and trimming, while V, J and clone size come from that table. Within this sample are 150,000 or so clones, with around 84% of them counted one time only. 5% to 6% of the sample rests with the top ten.

Comment on this clone: Its antigen remains unidentified. Base qualities are not provided; no much larger clone lies one nucleotide away.

The germline V gene specifies MNHEY as CDR1 and SVGAGI as CDR2. Trimming takes 2 bases from V and 0 bases from J, and the germline ends sit 10 bases apart. The CDR3 runs 15 residues from the cysteine to the phenylalanine. The DNA shown is the 45-base CDR3, in frame from base 1. The chain employs TRBV6-5 and TRBJ1-2; the D gene identity is not certain. Sequenced material: peripheral blood. This clonotype was obtained from a woman in her 50s with COVID-19, enrolled during active disease. The sequenced DNA: TGTGCCAGCAGTTACGATAGCCACCCTAACTATGGCTACACCTTC. The encoded protein is CASSYDSHPNYGYTF.